This T cell receptor beta chain came from a study of T cell repertoires in aging, cancer and after chemotherapy. Study in general: The whole study produced a dataset of several million TCR reads. Findings and caveats of the study: In healthy donors, age-related TCR diversity loss mainly reflected lost richness.

This clonotype is medium-sized (0.01 to 0.1%) by share. What it recognizes is unknown. V lost 4 bases to trimming and J lost 0 bases, with 15 bases between them. The CDR3 loop spans 16 amino acids. From germline, CDR1 is SGHNT and CDR2 YYREEE (reference sequence). Multiplex touch-down PCR with TRB-A/B primers amplified rearranged V-D-J TRB sequences. From the multiplex PCR reads, TCRdb called clonotypes with MiXCR, one entry per CDR3 protein. Of more than 8,000 distinct CDR3 sequences detected, roughly 31% appear once; the ten largest clones hold approximately 14%. Amplification of TCR beta used genomic DNA extracted from peripheral blood.

The rearrangement uses TRBV5-4 and TRBJ2-3; a weak D match, TRBD2 (6 bases). What was sequenced was blood. The TCR originated in a human donor in good health. The donor label of this sample is uncertain. CDR3 region: CASSPAGGVSTDTQYF. As DNA, the CDR3 is TGTGCCAGCAGCCCCGCCGGCGGGGTGAGCACAGATACGCAGTATTTT.